The 29 T cell receptor beta chains presented below share a single source sample, sequenced in a study of cytomegalovirus exposure and HLA in healthy donors (dated by TCRdb to about 2017). Libraries were constructed by the immunoSEQ multiplex PCR assay. For the multiplex PCR, a mixture combining 60 forward primers for TCR Vbeta segments and 13 reverse primers for TCR Jbeta segments was used. Entries here come from immuneACCESS through TCRdb and include only in-frame sequences with V and J called. Some clones fail to appear in such tables; in the studies checked, an unresolved V gene covers under half of the shortfall, and the cause of the remainder is unknown. This sample lists about 160,000 clones; around 68% were detected once. The ten largest clonotypes hold less than 3% of the sample. Sample: PBMCs. These receptors were taken from a woman in her thirties or forties in good health and CMV-seropositive.

This clone was observed a handful of times. The gene calls are TRBV7-9 and TRBJ1-4; 7 positions match TRBD1. This CDR3 is 14 amino acids long. Germline CDR1 and CDR2: SEHNR and FQNEAQ (reference sequence). With V trimmed by 5 bases and J by 5 bases, 5 bases remained unmatched. The CDR3 protein is CASSLGQRNEKLFF. The CDR3 DNA sequence: TGTGCCAGCAGCCTGGGACAGAGGAATGAAAAACTGTTTTTT.

V gene TRBV27 combines with J gene TRBJ2-6; D gene ambiguous. The CDR3 length is 14 residues. Trimming took 2 bases from V and 4 from J, leaving 6 bases between them. Germline V CDR1 and CDR2: MNHEY, SMNVEV (reference sequence). CDR3 nucleotides: TGTGCCAGCAGTTTAGTGGAGGGGGCCAACGTCCTGACTTTC. Amino acid sequence: CASSLVEGANVLTF.

CDR3 coding DNA: TGTGCCAGCAGCCCGGGACTAGCGGGGGGATACACGGATACGCAGTATTTT. It yields the protein CASSPGLAGGYTDTQYF. The chain employs TRBV9 and TRBJ2-3; 15 bases fit TRBD2. In germline, CDR1 is SGDLS, CDR2 YYNGEE. CDR3 length equals 17 residues. The ends lost 4 bases at V and 6 bases at J; junction bases unmatched: 9. The whole variable domain, remainder taken from reference TRBV9 and TRBJ2-3, is DSGVTQTPKHLITATGQRVTLRCSPRSGDLSVYWYQQSLDQGLQFLIQYYNGEERAKGNILERFSAQQFPDLHSELNLSSLELGDSALYFCASSPGLAGGYTDTQYFGPGTRLTVL.

The chain joins TRBV7-9 to TRBJ2-7; no definite D call. CDR3 length equals 12 residues. Germline CDR1 and CDR2: SEHNR and FQNEAQ (reference sequence). V dropped 5 bases and J dropped 2 bases, with 7 bases sitting between them. The CDR3 loop is CASSRLTYEQYF. The DNA for the CDR3 is TGTGCCAGCAGCCGACTCACCTACGAGCAGTACTTC.

The chain carries TRBV19 and TRBJ2-1; the match to TRBD2 covers 11 bases. The germline V gene encodes CDR1 LNHDA and CDR2 SQIVND (reference sequence). The V and J ends lost 5 bases and 9 bases, in that order; junction bases with no gene match: 6. There are 14 residues in the CDR3. This CDR3 is CASSPGLAGGEQFF. The CDR3 nucleotides are TGTGCCAGTAGTCCAGGACTAGCGGGCGGTGAGCAGTTCTTC.

The chain combines TRBV28 with TRBJ2-7, with D maybe TRBD2 (6 bases). Per germline, CDR1 MDHEN and CDR2 SYDVKM. Trimming stripped 5 bases from V and 4 bases from J, with 27 bases between. This CDR3 has 18 residues. In DNA form, the CDR3 reads TGTGCCAGCAGTCCGCCCCGGAGGAGGGATCCAGTTTATTACGAGCAGTACTTC. Protein sequence: CASSPPRRRDPVYYEQYF.

The V gene is TRBV4-1, the J gene TRBJ2-3, with 9 bases identical to TRBD2. The CDR3 sequence is 15 residues long. Germline lookup yields CDR1 MGHRA and CDR2 YSYEKL. V was clipped by 5 bases and J by 3 bases; unmatched bases: 6. CDR3 DNA: TGCGCCAGCAGCGGAAATAGCGGGAGAACAGATACGCAGTATTTT. This gives the protein CASSGNSGRTDTQYF.

The genes are TRBV18 and TRBJ2-5; no clear D gene. CDR1 is KGHSH, CDR2 LQKENI, per germline. CDR3 size: 14 residues. The V and J ends lost 6 bases and 4 bases respectively, with 15 bases between them. The CDR3: CASSLSSSPETQYF. For the CDR3, the DNA is TGTGCCAGCTCCCTTAGCTCCTCCCCAGAGACCCAGTACTTC.

V usage is TRBV10-3 and J usage is TRBJ1-5; the D gene is possibly TRBD1 (6 bases). The CDR3 spans 13 residues. The V end was cut by 6 bases, the J end by 5 bases, with 11 bases between. Germline V gene lookup returns CDR1 ENHRY and CDR2 SYGVKD. The CDR3 DNA reads as TGTGCCATCAGCGTGGACAGCCATCAGCCCCAGCATTTT. Translating gives CAISVDSHQPQHF.

This clone was observed once. The chain links TRBV4-1 to TRBJ2-7, with D perhaps matching TRBD1 (6 bases). The V gene lost 2 bases and the J gene lost 5 bases, with 16 bases spanning the gap. The length of the CDR3 is 15 residues. Germline CDR1 and CDR2: MGHRA and YSYEKL. CDR3 bases: TGCGCCAGCAGCCAAAGACAGGCTGGAGTGAACGAGCAGTACTTC. Amino acid sequence: CASSQRQAGVNEQYF.

V and J are TRBV7-2 and TRBJ2-6, with D maybe TRBD1 (5 bases). This CDR3 spans 14 amino acids. The germline V gene has CDR1 SGHTA and CDR2 FQGNSA. Trimming took 8 bases from V and 4 from J, leaving 12 bases between them. The CDR3 nucleotides are TGTGCCAGCTACTCAGGGTTCGGGGCCAACGTCCTGACTTTC. Translating gives CASYSGFGANVLTF.

V and J are TRBV7-9 and TRBJ1-4; D remains ambiguous. Trimming stripped 8 bases from V and 6 bases from J, with 10 bases between. The CDR3 is made up of 12 amino acids. Germline V gives CDR1 SEHNR, CDR2 FQNEAQ (reference sequence). Written as DNA, the CDR3 is TGTGCCAGCGGTCCCGGGGATGAAAAACTGTTTTTT. Protein sequence: CASGPGDEKLFF.

This clone was picked up a small number of times. The gene calls are TRBV10-1 and TRBJ1-2; maybe TRBD1 (5 bases). Germline CDR1 reads WNHNN; CDR2 reads SYGVQD (reference sequence). The CDR3 spans 10 residues. CDR3 region: CVWGPNGYTF. CDR3 DNA sequence: TGCGTCTGGGGCCCCAATGGCTACACCTTC.

V is TRBV12-2 and J is TRBJ1-2; TRBD1 reflects the table's D call only, with no check against the DNA. TRBV12-2 is classified as a pseudogene. The CDR3 totals 16 residues. The CDR3 DNA follows: TGTGCAAGTCGCTTAGCGCTGGGACAGGGGGCGCCCGGCTACACCTTC. Amino acid sequence: CASRLALGQGAPGYTF.

This clone was observed a single time. The chain recombines TRBV15 with TRBJ2-7, with a weak D call TRBD1 (6 bases). V dropped 6 bases and J dropped 5 bases, with 14 bases sitting between them. CDR1 and CDR2 (germline): LNHNV, YYDKDF (reference sequence). CDR3 length: 13 amino acids. CDR3 sequence: CATRRQGKHEQYF. CDR3 DNA: TGTGCCACCAGGCGTCAGGGGAAACACGAGCAGTACTTC.

This chain connects TRBV5-6 to TRBJ1-1, with D unclear. Per the germline V gene, CDR1 is SGHDT and CDR2 is YYEEEE. The V end was cut by 4 bases, the J end by 1 base, with 20 bases between. The CDR3 extends over 17 amino acids. CDR3 amino acids: CASSTPRLMVRNTEAFF. DNA for the CDR3: TGTGCCAGCAGCACCCCTCGTTTAATGGTGAGGAACACTGAAGCTTTCTTT. Complete variable domain (other parts from reference TRBV5-6 and TRBJ1-1): DAGVTQSPTHLIKTRGQQVTLRCSPKSGHDTVSWYQQALGQGPQFIFQYYEEEERQRGNFPDRFSGHQFPNYSSELNVNALLLGDSALYLCASSTPRLMVRNTEAFFGQGTRLTVV.

This chain uses TRBV18 with TRBJ1-1; D is perhaps TRBD1 (6 bases). Deletions cut 8 bases from V and 4 bases from J, with 11 bases between. Germline CDR1 and CDR2: KGHSH and LQKENI. The CDR3 totals 12 residues. CDR3 sequence reads: CASKGQFTEAFF. CDR3 DNA: TGTGCCAGCAAAGGACAGTTCACTGAAGCTTTCTTT. The variable domain in full, with the rest retrieved from reference TRBV18 and TRBJ1-1, is NAGVMQNPRHLVRRRGQEARLRCSPMKGHSHVYWYRQLPEEGLKFMVYLQKENIIDESGMPKERFSAEFPKEGPSILRIQQVVRGDSAAYFCASKGQFTEAFFGQGTRLTVV.

In this sample, this clone turned up a few times. The V gene is TRBV28, the J gene TRBJ1-2; D is possibly TRBD1 (6 bases). The CDR3 runs 15 residues. V dropped 6 bases and J dropped 4 bases, with 18 bases sitting between them. Germline CDR1 and CDR2: MDHEN and SYDVKM. The CDR3 region is CASSLGQKIFYGYTF. The DNA of the CDR3 is TGTGCCAGCAGCCTCGGACAGAAAATTTTCTATGGCTACACCTTC.

This chain uses TRBV28 with TRBJ2-3, with D maybe TRBD1 (5 bases). The CDR3 extends over 12 amino acids. Germline V gene lookup returns CDR1 MDHEN and CDR2 SYDVKM. V gave up 5 bases and J gave up 2 bases, with 5 bases separating them. This chain's CDR3 is CASSGATDTQYF. The CDR3 bases are TGTGCCAGCAGTGGGGCCACAGATACGCAGTATTTT.

This clone turned up a few times. This chain joins TRBV7-9 and TRBJ1-5; tentatively, D is TRBD1 (5 bases). V lost 3 bases and J lost 5, with 11 bases in between. CDR1 SEHNR and CDR2 FQNEAQ come from the germline V gene (reference sequence). The CDR3 totals 14 residues. In DNA, the CDR3 is TGTGCCAGCAGCTTTTCCGCGGGGGATCAGCCCCAGCATTTT. Translation gives CASSFSAGDQPQHF. Together with reference TRBV7-9 and TRBJ1-5, the CDR3 gives the full variable domain: DTGVSQNPRHKITKRGQNVTFRCDPISEHNRLYWYRQTLGQGPEFLTYFQNEAQLEKSRLLSDRFSAERPKGSFSTLEIQRTEQGDSAMYLCASSFSAGDQPQHFGDGTRLSIL.

The chain has TRBV5-1 and TRBJ2-1; a possible D gene is TRBD2 (6 bases). V was shortened by 4 bases and J by 6 bases, with 17 bases between the two germline ends. This CDR3 region has 15 residues. The germline CDR1 and CDR2 sequences are SGHRS and YFSETQ. CDR3 in amino acids: CASSSSLGRGNEQFF. Here the CDR3 DNA reads TGCGCCAGCAGCAGTAGTCTCGGGAGAGGCAATGAGCAGTTCTTC. The full variable domain, its missing parts supplied by reference TRBV5-1 and TRBJ2-1, is KAGVTQTPRYLIKTRGQQVTLSCSPISGHRSVSWYQQTPGQGLQFLFEYFSETQRNKGNFPGRFSGRQFSNSRSEMNVSTLELGDSALYLCASSSSLGRGNEQFFGPGTRLTVL.

This clone has more than one count but fewer than ten. The chain uses TRBV6-1 and TRBJ2-2, with 11 nucleotides matching TRBD2. Germline V lookup: CDR1 MNHNS, CDR2 SASEGT. With V trimmed by 6 bases and J by 7 bases, 7 bases remained unmatched. This CDR3 is built from 15 residues. Here the CDR3 DNA reads TGTGCCAGCAGAGCCGGGACTAGCGGAAACGGGGAGCTGTTTTTT. Translated, it gives CASRAGTSGNGELFF.

To note about this clone: Germline and junction disagree at one end, which may indicate a read error. V is TRBV6-1 and J is TRBJ1-2; 8 bases line up with TRBD1. Germline assignment: CDR1 MNHNS and CDR2 SASEGT. This CDR3 contains 13 residues. CDR3 protein: CASREDRDYGYPF. CDR3 sequence (DNA): TGTGCCAGCAGAGAGGACAGGGACTATGGCTACCCCTTC.

The genes are TRBV9 and TRBJ1-1, with D perhaps matching TRBD1 (5 bases). CDR3 length: 14 amino acids. Germline CDR1 and CDR2: SGDLS and YYNGEE. The V and J ends lost 0 bases and 4 bases respectively, with 10 bases between them. The DNA of the CDR3 is TGTGCCAGCAGCGTAGGGGGTAGGGGCACTGAAGCTTTCTTT. Translating gives CASSVGGRGTEAFF.

This chain uses TRBV27 with TRBJ1-1; 8 bases agree with TRBD1. Germline V lookup: CDR1 MNHEY, CDR2 SMNVEV (reference sequence). Trimming cost V 3 bases and J 2 bases; bases outside gene matches: 2. The CDR3 runs 14 residues. CDR3 sequence (DNA): TGTGCCAGCAGTTTTGACAGGGGCAACACTGAAGCTTTCTTT. Its translation: CASSFDRGNTEAFF.

The chain is built from TRBV6-1 and TRBJ2-7; 12 bases line up with TRBD1. The CDR3 is made up of 15 amino acids. In germline, CDR1 is MNHNS, CDR2 SASEGT. Germline trimming cut 2 bases from V and 6 bases from J; bases unmatched to any gene: 5. This chain's CDR3 is CASSEFGDRGLEQYF. CDR3 nucleotide sequence: TGTGCCAGCAGTGAATTCGGGGACAGGGGGCTCGAGCAGTACTTC.

The chain recombines TRBV5-6 with TRBJ1-3; 11 bases map to TRBD1. The ends lost 0 bases at V and 3 bases at J; junction bases unmatched: 2. This CDR3 is built from 16 residues. The V gene's germline CDR1 is SGHDT and CDR2 YYEEEE. CDR3 DNA sequence: TGTGCCAGCAGCTTGGTGGGACAGGGGGTTGGAAACACCATATATTTT. Translation gives CASSLVGQGVGNTIYF. The variable domain in full, completed from reference TRBV5-6 and TRBJ1-3, reads DAGVTQSPTHLIKTRGQQVTLRCSPKSGHDTVSWYQQALGQGPQFIFQYYEEEERQRGNFPDRFSGHQFPNYSSELNVNALLLGDSALYLCASSLVGQGVGNTIYFGEGSWLTVV.

The gene calls are TRBV5-1 and TRBJ1-2; D remains unclear. This CDR3 is built from 14 residues. Germline V gene data show CDR1 as SGHRS and CDR2 as YFSETQ. V shed 2 bases and J shed 5 bases, with 13 bases lying between them. The CDR3 loop reads CASSFSQTEYGYTF. Here the CDR3 DNA reads TGCGCCAGCAGCTTCAGCCAAACAGAATATGGCTACACCTTC.

This chain uses TRBV7-8 with TRBJ2-3, with a weak D call TRBD1 (6 bases). The CDR3 extends over 15 amino acids. Trimming took 3 bases from V and 4 from J, leaving 14 bases between them. From germline, CDR1 is SGHVS and CDR2 FQNEAQ. The CDR3 protein is CASSFGTGLADTQYF. CDR3 bases: TGTGCCAGCAGCTTTGGAACAGGGTTGGCAGATACGCAGTATTTT.